This T cell receptor (beta chain) was recorded in a study of shared clonotypes between healthy human individuals. Findings and caveats of the study: Clonotype sharing among the donors was expected to vary with sequencing depth.

Trimming shortened V by 4 bases and J by 0 bases, and 15 bases separated the two germline ends. The length of the CDR3 is 16 residues. The V gene's germline CDR1 is SGHRS and CDR2 YFSETQ. It was at deep level that the assay was run. The table came from immunoSEQ multiplex PCR; TCRdb's copy has only in-frame clones and leaves some out. The repertoire includes over 2 million clones, approximately 95% of them detected once, and roughly 0.13% sits in the top ten. In regard to this clone: The antigen remains undetermined.

Sequencing input: naive CD4+ T cells sorted from blood. Documented subset: CD45RA+ positively selected. This clonotype originated in a man between 18 and 29 years old in good health. V is TRBV5-1 and J is TRBJ2-3, with D perhaps matching TRBD2 (6 bases). CDR3 DNA: TGCGCCAGCAGCCGGAGAACTAGCCGTAGCACAGATACGCAGTATTTT. It translates to CASSRRTSRSTDTQYF.